A single sample is the source of the 29 T cell receptor beta chains below, sequenced in a study of shared clonotypes between healthy human individuals. Sequencing was performed with immunoSEQ multiplex PCR; in TCRdb, only in-frame clones are kept and a portion is missing. The sample has around 690,000 clones, around 91% seen once. Specimen: memory CD8+ T cells from PBMCs. The subset: CD45RO+ cells pooled with CCR7-negative TemRA cells. The receptors originated from a young man in good health. Some clones in this sample may be carry-over from other donors' samples.

The chain joins TRBV27 to TRBJ1-2; unclear D gene. Trimming removed 7 bases at V and 4 bases at J, with 16 bases between. Germline values: CDR1 MNHEY, CDR2 SMNVEV (reference sequence). This CDR3 has 14 residues. CDR3 DNA sequence: TGTGCCAGCACCCCGGTAGGTGCCGGCTATGGCTACACCTTC. Its protein is CASTPVGAGYGYTF.

This chain uses TRBV27 with TRBJ2-7; D is uncertain. Per the germline V gene, CDR1 is MNHEY and CDR2 is SMNVEV (reference sequence). V lost 2 bases and J 1 base, leaving 15 bases between the germline ends. This CDR3 has 16 residues. The CDR3 is CASSLIVPIASYEQYF. The CDR3 DNA reads TGTGCCAGCAGTTTAATAGTGCCTATCGCTTCCTACGAGCAGTACTTC.

The chain combines TRBV4-1 with TRBJ2-7; D is possibly TRBD1 (6 bases). Looked up from germline, CDR1 is MGHRA and CDR2 is YSYEKL. Trimming took 4 bases from V and 6 from J, leaving 10 bases between them. The CDR3 is 12 amino acids. The CDR3 DNA is TGCGCCAGCAGCCTCCCAGGGGCCGAGCAGTACTTC. The encoded protein is CASSLPGAEQYF.

This clone was observed a single time. The V call is TRBV6-5, the J call TRBJ1-1, with 11 bases matching TRBD1. J lost 5 bases, V lost 2 bases, and 7 bases had no gene match. Germline assignment: CDR1 MNHEY and CDR2 SVGAGI. This CDR3 is 16 amino acids long. This chain's CDR3 is CASSYLGQGARTEAFF. The CDR3 DNA is TGTGCCAGCAGTTACCTAGGACAGGGGGCAAGGACTGAAGCTTTCTTT.

This chain connects TRBV6-5 to TRBJ1-2; the D gene is possibly TRBD1 (6 bases). This CDR3 has 12 amino acids. V was trimmed by 10 bases and J by 4 bases, leaving 13 bases between them. The germline V gene has CDR1 MNHEY and CDR2 SVGAGI. CDR3 coding DNA: TGTGCCACCGAGGACAGACGCTATGGCTACACCTTC. It is translated as CATEDRRYGYTF.

The chain joins TRBV28 to TRBJ1-2; tentative D call: TRBD1 (6 bases). Trimming shortened V by 1 base and J by 4 bases, and 16 bases separated the two germline ends. The length of the CDR3 is 16 residues. Germline CDR1 is MDHEN and CDR2 is SYDVKM. As DNA, the CDR3 is TGTGCCAGCAGTTTATTAGCCGGGGGGGCTAGCTATGGCTACACCTTC. The encoded protein is CASSLLAGGASYGYTF.

The chain uses TRBV7-9 and TRBJ1-1, with TRBD1 identical over 8 bases. Trimming took 2 bases from V and 4 from J; bases not matched to a gene: 12. This CDR3 comprises 17 residues. Germline CDR1 and CDR2: SEHNR and FQNEAQ (reference sequence). CDR3 sequence (DNA): TGTGCCAGCAGCTTATTCACGGGCAGGGGGCAAGGCACTGAAGCTTTCTTT. This encodes CASSLFTGRGQGTEAFF.

This chain connects TRBV28 to TRBJ2-6; possible D gene TRBD1, 6 bases. V shed 6 bases and J shed 0 bases, with 18 bases lying between them. This CDR3 has 18 amino acids. CDR1 MDHEN and CDR2 SYDVKM come from the germline V gene. CDR3 amino acids: CASRRFRTDLSGANVLTF. The DNA for the CDR3 is TGTGCCAGCAGGAGGTTTAGGACAGACCTCTCTGGGGCCAACGTCCTGACTTTC. The full variable domain, completed using reference TRBV28 and TRBJ2-6, is DVKVTQSSRYLVKRTGEKVFLECVQDMDHENMFWYRQDPGLGLRLIYFSYDVKMKEKGDIPEGYSVSREKKERFSLILESASTNQTSMYLCASRRFRTDLSGANVLTFGAGSRLTVL.

The chain couples TRBV2 to TRBJ1-2, with D uncertain. CDR1 and CDR2 (germline): SNHLY, FYNNEI. The CDR3 is 12 amino acids. Between the trimmed V and J ends, which lost 7 bases and 8 bases, there was a span of 14 bases. The CDR3 loop reads CASTNSDRGYTF. CDR3 bases: TGTGCCAGCACGAACAGCGATCGAGGCTACACCTTC. The full variable domain, in which reference TRBV2 and TRBJ1-2 provide the parts outside the CDR3, is EPEVTQTPSHQVTQMGQEVILRCVPISNHLYFYWYRQILGQKVEFLVSFYNNEISEKSEIFDDQFSVERPDGSNFTLKIRSTKLEDSAMYFCASTNSDRGYTFGSGTRLTVV.

The V gene is TRBV6-1, the J gene TRBJ1-1; D not resolved. CDR1 and CDR2 (germline): MNHNS, SASEGT. Trimming took 3 bases from V and 11 from J, leaving 10 bases between them. The CDR3 length is 11 residues. CDR3 in amino acids: CASSDRGEAFF. CDR3 sequence (DNA): TGTGCCAGCAGTGACCGGGGTGAGGCTTTCTTT.

In its sample, this clone was seen once. The J gene is TRBJ1-1, the V gene TRBV6-1; D is uncertain. V lost 6 bases to trimming and J lost 1 base, with 12 bases between them. Germline CDR1 MNHNS, CDR2 SASEGT. The CDR3 is 14 residues long. CDR3 coding DNA: TGTGCCAGCAGAACCGGGTTCCCGAACACTGAAGCTTTCTTT. This encodes CASRTGFPNTEAFF.

This chain connects TRBV11-2 to TRBJ2-1; 8 nucleotides agree with TRBD2. The germline V gene has CDR1 SGHAT and CDR2 FQNNGV. The CDR3 contains 14 residues. The trim removed 7 bases at V and 8 bases at J, leaving 10 bases unmatched. The CDR3 DNA reads as TGTGCCAGCAAACTGGTTAGCGGGGTGGATGAGCAGTTCTTC. Protein sequence: CASKLVSGVDEQFF.

The rearrangement links TRBV6-1 to TRBJ1-1, with D possibly TRBD1 on 5 matching bases. V dropped 4 bases and J dropped 4 bases, with 16 bases sitting between them. The CDR3 covers 15 residues. From germline, CDR1 is MNHNS and CDR2 SASEGT. CDR3 bases: TGTGCCAGCAGTGGAGGTCGGGGGTCCTCCACTGAAGCTTTCTTT. Translation: CASSGGRGSSTEAFF.

The J gene is TRBJ2-7, the V gene TRBV28, with 9 nucleotides matching TRBD2. The trim removed 3 bases at V and 5 bases at J, leaving 14 bases unmatched. The V gene's germline CDR1 is MDHEN and CDR2 SYDVKM. CDR3 length: 17 residues. This chain's CDR3 is CASSFILAGYDSDEQYF. The CDR3 DNA is TGTGCCAGCAGTTTTATACTAGCGGGCTACGACAGCGACGAGCAGTACTTC.

For this clone: At one end the junction does not follow the germline gene, possibly because of a read error. This sample also contains other DNA sequences that code for the same CDR3. The genes are TRBV13 and TRBJ2-7; D is unresolved. This CDR3 region has 13 residues. CDR1 is PRHDT and CDR2 is FYEKMQ in the germline V gene (reference sequence). CDR3 loop: CASSLGRPYEQYF. The DNA of the CDR3 is TGTGCCAGCAGCCTAGGACGGCCCTACGAGCAGTACTTC.

J is TRBJ2-5 and V is TRBV4-1; 9 nucleotides agree with TRBD2. With V trimmed by 7 bases and J by 4 bases, 16 bases remained unmatched. Germline values: CDR1 MGHRA, CDR2 YSYEKL. This CDR3 is 17 amino acids long. Here the CDR3 DNA reads TGCGCCAGCACCCTGGGGGCGGGCGGGAGGGGGCGAGAGACCCAGTACTTC. It translates to CASTLGAGGRGRETQYF.

V is TRBV7-9 and J is TRBJ2-3, with D possibly called TRBD1 or TRBD2 (7 bases each). With 4 bases removed from V and 2 bases from J, the gap between germline ends came to 13 bases. This CDR3 is built from 15 residues. Germline CDR1 SEHNR, CDR2 FQNEAQ (reference sequence). CDR3 nucleotides: TGTGCCAGCAGCTCCACAGGGGACTACACAGATACGCAGTATTTT. Its translation is CASSSTGDYTDTQYF.

This clone was seen only once. The genes are TRBV27 and TRBJ1-1; maybe TRBD1 (6 bases). The V gene's germline CDR1 is MNHEY and CDR2 SMNVEV (reference sequence). Trimming cost V 5 bases and J 4 bases, with 11 bases left between them. This CDR3 comprises 13 residues. The CDR3 DNA sequence: TGTGCCAGCAGTACAGGGAGTAGCACTGAAGCTTTCTTT. This sequence encodes CASSTGSSTEAFF.

V gene TRBV18 combines with J gene TRBJ2-3, with 9 nucleotides matching TRBD2. J was trimmed by 5 bases and V by 3 bases; bases with no gene match: 6. Germline loops: CDR1 KGHSH, CDR2 LQKENI. The CDR3 totals 15 residues. The DNA of the CDR3 is TGTGCCAGCTCACCTCTAAGGACTAGCGAAGATACGCAGTATTTT. Translated, it gives CASSPLRTSEDTQYF.

The CDR3 region has the DNA TGTGCCAGTAGTTATCCGGGACTAGCGGGAGGCCCGTGGGGCACCGGGGAGCTGTTTTTT. Translation gives CASSYPGLAGGPWGTGELFF. This chain connects TRBV19 to TRBJ2-2; 15 nucleotides agree with TRBD2. V dropped 5 bases and J dropped 4; count of bases not matched to a gene: 14. The CDR3 length is 20 residues. Germline V gene data show CDR1 as LNHDA and CDR2 as SQIVND (reference sequence). Variable domain in full (rest from reference TRBV19 and TRBJ2-2): DGGITQSPKYLFRKEGQNVTLSCEQNLNHDAMYWYRQDPGQGLRLIYYSQIVNDFQKGDIAEGYSVSREKKESFPLTVTSAQKNPTAFYLCASSYPGLAGGPWGTGELFFGEGSRLTVL.

The chain links TRBV7-3 to TRBJ2-1; D possibly corresponds to TRBD2 (6 bases). Trimming pared 5 bases from V and 5 bases from J, leaving 16 bases between. This CDR3 has 15 residues. Germline lookup yields CDR1 SGHTA and CDR2 FQGTGA. CDR3 sequence: CASSPVSGRHNEQFF. CDR3 sequence (DNA): TGTGCCAGCAGCCCTGTAAGCGGGCGCCACAATGAGCAGTTCTTC.

This clone was counted once. The chain uses TRBV7-9 and TRBJ2-5; 10 nucleotides agree with TRBD1. This CDR3 spans 17 amino acids. V lost 5 bases and J lost 4; bases outside the gene matches: 13. Germline V lookup: CDR1 SEHNR, CDR2 FQNEAQ (reference sequence). The CDR3 spells CASSHPGTGEDIETQYF. In DNA, the CDR3 is TGTGCCAGCAGCCACCCGGGGACAGGGGAGGATATAGAGACCCAGTACTTC.

This chain connects TRBV7-6 to TRBJ2-7; 7 bases align to TRBD2. CDR1 and CDR2 (germline): SGHVS, FNYEAQ. With 2 bases clipped from V and 1 base from J, the junction kept 8 bases outside the gene matches. This CDR3 has 16 amino acids. CDR3 nucleotides: TGTGCCAGCAGCTTAAGGCCGGCTAGCGGTTCCTACGAGCAGTACTTC. It yields the protein CASSLRPASGSYEQYF.

V usage is TRBV9 and J usage is TRBJ2-2; D is ambiguous. Trimming pared 6 bases from V and 0 bases from J, leaving 9 bases between. CDR3 length: 14 residues. Germline V lookup: CDR1 SGDLS, CDR2 YYNGEE. The CDR3 bases are TGTGCCAGCAACCCGGCTGCGAACACCGGGGAGCTGTTTTTT. Amino acids: CASNPAANTGELFF.

V is TRBV28 and J is TRBJ1-1; no clear D gene. This CDR3 has 14 amino acids. Per the germline V gene, CDR1 is MDHEN and CDR2 is SYDVKM. The V end lost 5 bases, the J end lost 4 bases, and 14 bases lay between the germline ends. The CDR3, as DNA: TGTGCCAGCAGTCTGCGACCCGTAGGCACTGAAGCTTTCTTT. It yields the protein CASSLRPVGTEAFF.

The gene calls are TRBV6-6 and TRBJ1-1; no clear D gene. Trimming cost V 7 bases and J 3 bases, with 15 bases left between them. The CDR3 consists of 14 residues. Germline V gene sequence: CDR1 MNHNY, CDR2 SVGAGI (reference sequence). In DNA, the CDR3 is TGTGCCAGCATCCAGAAGATACCGTACACTGAAGCTTTCTTT. It specifies CASIQKIPYTEAFF.

This chain uses TRBV27 with TRBJ2-7, with 8 bases identical to TRBD1. Unmatched junction bases numbered 3, after V lost 8 bases and J lost 0 bases. The CDR3 consists of 13 residues. The germline CDR1 and CDR2 sequences are MNHEY and SMNVEV (reference sequence). CDR3 amino acids: CASRDRTSYEQYF. Here the CDR3 DNA reads TGTGCCAGCCGGGACAGGACCTCCTACGAGCAGTACTTC.

In DNA form, the CDR3 reads TGTGCCAGCAGCTTAGATTTAGCGGGAGGGCCAGTACATGAGCAGTTCTTC. Translated, it gives CASSLDLAGGPVHEQFF. The rearrangement joins TRBV7-9 to TRBJ2-1; 11 bases are a match to TRBD2. From germline, CDR1 is SEHNR and CDR2 FQNEAQ (reference sequence). V trimming: 1 base; J trimming: 8 bases; junction bases outside the gene matches: 10. This CDR3 comprises 17 residues.

The chain carries TRBV7-2 and TRBJ2-7; the D is unclear. The CDR3 runs 15 residues. The ends were cut back, 1 base at V and 4 bases at J, with 14 bases in the middle. Germline CDR1 is SGHTA and CDR2 is FQGNSA. The CDR3 is CASSLEGRVVYEQYF. The CDR3 DNA reads TGTGCCAGCAGCTTAGAAGGTAGAGTAGTGTACGAGCAGTACTTC.